The subject of this entry is one T cell receptor (beta chain). Its antigen is not identified. Using immunoSEQ multiplex PCR, the repertoire was profiled, and TCRdb retains in-frame clones only, with some absent. Here the sample spans approximately 15,000 clones, around 78% being singletons. These data belong to a study of chemoradiotherapy in HPV16-positive cancers. Study-level points and caveats: During treatment, candidate HPV-specific clones and E7-related motifs expanded in tumor.

The germline V gene encodes CDR1 MGHRA and CDR2 YSYEKL. V lost 5 bases to trimming and J lost 5 bases, with 18 bases between them. The CDR3 runs to 15 residues. This chain joins TRBV4-1 and TRBJ2-5; D may be TRBD1 or TRBD2 (5 bases each). The sequence came from a human donor with HPV-associated anogenital cancer. The specimen was obtained from a patient who underwent chemoradiotherapy. CDR3 amino acids: CASSSLRDPRETQYF. CDR3 DNA sequence: TGCGCCAGCAGCTCACTCAGGGACCCGAGGGAGACCCAGTACTTC.